These T cell receptor beta chains were read from a single sample in a study of OX40 agonist ivuxolimab in advanced cancers. Data came from immunoSEQ multiplex PCR; TCRdb stores just in-frame clones and leaves some out. The sample lists more than 50,000 clones, approximately 80% occurring once. The material sequenced was CD4+ or CD8+ T cells sorted from blood, taken in a trial of the OX40 agonist ivuxolimab. The receptors come from an adult with an advanced solid tumor such as melanoma, head and neck, liver or kidney cancer. Each CDR3 is given with its conserved first and last residue. Each record gives: J gene, clone size, D gene, V gene, CDR3 DNA, CDR3 protein. A D gene is named only where the DNA matches it firmly. Size values are once, few and many counts, or a class for expanded clones, and some rows have none.

j_gene: TRBJ2-1; abundance: NA; d_gene: NA; v_gene: TRBV10-1; CDR3nt: TGCGCCAGCAGCAGGGATCGTGCGTACAATGAGCAGTTCTTC; CDR3aa: CASSRDRAYNEQFF
j_gene: TRBJ1-5; abundance: NA; d_gene: NA; v_gene: TRBV2; CDR3nt: TGTGCCAGCGGGGAGGCGTTTAGCAATCAGCCCCAGCATTTT; CDR3aa: CASGEAFSNQPQHF
j_gene: TRBJ1-5; abundance: NA; d_gene: NA; v_gene: TRBV6-1; CDR3nt: TGTGCCAGCAACCCCAGGGACAATCAGCCCCAGCATTTT; CDR3aa: CASNPRDNQPQHF
j_gene: TRBJ2-2; abundance: NA; d_gene: TRBD2; v_gene: TRBV7-9; CDR3nt: TGTGCCAGCAGCTTCCACGGACTAGCGGGAGGGAGGCCCGGGGAGCTGTTTTTT; CDR3aa: CASSFHGLAGGRPGELFF
j_gene: TRBJ1-5; abundance: NA; d_gene: NA; v_gene: TRBV7-2; CDR3nt: TGTGCCAGCAGCCTCCAATGGGGCAATCAGCCCCAGCATTTT; CDR3aa: CASSLQWGNQPQHF
j_gene: TRBJ2-1; abundance: NA; d_gene: NA; v_gene: TRBV25-1; CDR3nt: TGTGCCAGCAGTGAACAGGGACACAATGAGCAGTTCTTC; CDR3aa: CASSEQGHNEQFF
j_gene: TRBJ2-3; abundance: NA; d_gene: TRBD2; v_gene: TRBV12-5; CDR3nt: TGTGCTAGTGGTTTGTCGACTAGCGGGGGCCGCACAGATACGCAGTATTTT; CDR3aa: CASGLSTSGGRTDTQYF
j_gene: TRBJ2-2; abundance: NA; d_gene: NA; v_gene: TRBV28; CDR3nt: TGTGCCAGCACCCAGGCCCGACAGAACACCGGGGAGCTGTTTTTT; CDR3aa: CASTQARQNTGELFF
j_gene: TRBJ2-2; abundance: NA; d_gene: TRBD2; v_gene: TRBV18; CDR3nt: TGTGCCAGCTCAAGTCAAACGGGAGGCCTCACCGGGGAGCTGTTTTTT; CDR3aa: CASSSQTGGLTGELFF
j_gene: TRBJ1-3; abundance: NA; d_gene: NA; v_gene: TRBV7-9; CDR3nt: TGTGCCAGCAGCTTATCCCCAGGGTACTCTGGAAACACCATATATTTT; CDR3aa: CASSLSPGYSGNTIYF
j_gene: TRBJ2-5; abundance: NA; d_gene: NA; v_gene: TRBV7-2; CDR3nt: TGTGCCAGCAGCTACCGAGATAGACTAGACCAGACCCAGTACTTC; CDR3aa: CASSYRDRLDQTQYF
j_gene: TRBJ1-1; abundance: NA; d_gene: NA; v_gene: TRBV29-1; CDR3nt: TGCAGCGTTGAAGGCGGGGAGTCCCTTGAAGCTTTCTTT; CDR3aa: CSVEGGESLEAFF
j_gene: TRBJ2-3; abundance: NA; d_gene: NA; v_gene: TRBV2; CDR3nt: TGTGCCAGCAGTAAGGGGACGATCGGAGATACGCAGTATTTT; CDR3aa: CASSKGTIGDTQYF
j_gene: TRBJ2-1; abundance: NA; d_gene: NA; v_gene: TRBV11-3; CDR3nt: TGTGCCAGCAGCTCGGAGTGGAATGAGCAGTTCTTC; CDR3aa: CASSSEWNEQFF
j_gene: TRBJ2-1; abundance: NA; d_gene: TRBD1; v_gene: TRBV28; CDR3nt: TGTGCCAGCAGTTTTACGTGGACAGGAAAGCGTCGTTGGTTCTTC; CDR3aa: CASSFTWTGKRRWFF
j_gene: TRBJ1-4; abundance: NA; d_gene: NA; v_gene: TRBV4-2; CDR3nt: TGTGCCAGCAGTCGCAGACAGGTTCCTAATGAAAAACTGTTTTTT; CDR3aa: CASSRRQVPNEKLFF
j_gene: TRBJ1-5; abundance: NA; d_gene: NA; v_gene: TRBV6-6; CDR3nt: TGTGCCAGCAGTCGGACGAAAGAGGAGCCCCAGCATTTT; CDR3aa: CASSRTKEEPQHF
j_gene: TRBJ2-3; abundance: NA; d_gene: NA; v_gene: TRBV5-4; CDR3nt: TGTGCCAGCACCGACCCCCCCCCTAATGCAGATACGCAGTATTTT; CDR3aa: CASTDPPPNADTQYF
j_gene: TRBJ1-2; abundance: NA; d_gene: NA; v_gene: TRBV2; CDR3nt: TGTGCCAGCAACGTAAACAGGGAGTATGGCTACACCTTC; CDR3aa: CASNVNREYGYTF
j_gene: TRBJ1-1; abundance: NA; d_gene: TRBD1; v_gene: TRBV7-3; CDR3nt: TGTGCCAGCAGCTCCGGACAGGGTTTGAACACTGAAGCTTTCTTT; CDR3aa: CASSSGQGLNTEAFF
j_gene: TRBJ2-1; abundance: NA; d_gene: NA; v_gene: TRBV25-1; CDR3nt: TGTGCCAGCAGTGGAACAGCGGCCCTATACAATGAGCAGTTCTTC; CDR3aa: CASSGTAALYNEQFF
j_gene: TRBJ2-1; abundance: NA; d_gene: TRBD1; v_gene: TRBV19; CDR3nt: TGTGCCAGTAGTATTGGGACAGATTACTACAATGAGCAGTTCTTC; CDR3aa: CASSIGTDYYNEQFF
j_gene: TRBJ1-1; abundance: NA; d_gene: NA; v_gene: TRBV10-3; CDR3nt: TGTGCCGCCAGCAGAAACGAGAACACTGAAGCTTTCTTT; CDR3aa: CAASRNENTEAFF
j_gene: TRBJ1-5; abundance: NA; d_gene: NA; v_gene: TRBV28; CDR3nt: TGTGCCAGCAGAGACCGCGGCAGGGGCCTTAATCAGCCCCAGCATTTT; CDR3aa: CASRDRGRGLNQPQHF
j_gene: TRBJ2-7; abundance: NA; d_gene: NA; v_gene: TRBV5-4; CDR3nt: TGTGCCAGCAGCTCGGGTCCTTACTACGAGCAGTACTTC; CDR3aa: CASSSGPYYEQYF
j_gene: TRBJ1-2; abundance: NA; d_gene: TRBD1; v_gene: TRBV6-6; CDR3nt: TGTGCCAGCAGCATCGGCGGGCAGGGGGTAAACTATGGCTACACCTTC; CDR3aa: CASSIGGQGVNYGYTF
j_gene: TRBJ2-7; abundance: NA; d_gene: NA; v_gene: TRBV7-2; CDR3nt: TGTGCCAGCAGCCGACTACCGGCCGACGGAGAGCAGTACTTC; CDR3aa: CASSRLPADGEQYF
j_gene: TRBJ2-3; abundance: NA; d_gene: NA; v_gene: TRBV18; CDR3nt: TGTGCCAGCTCACCACCGACCCAAATGGGGCAGACGCAGTATTTT; CDR3aa: CASSPPTQMGQTQYF
j_gene: TRBJ2-7; abundance: NA; d_gene: NA; v_gene: TRBV5-1; CDR3nt: TGCGCCAGCAGCTTGGCAGGCAGAGGGGAGTACTACGAGCAGTACTTC; CDR3aa: CASSLAGRGEYYEQYF
j_gene: TRBJ2-4; abundance: few; d_gene: NA; v_gene: TRBV30; CDR3nt: TGTGCCTGGAGTGTTGACTGGGGCTACTTC; CDR3aa: CAWSVDWGYF
j_gene: TRBJ1-2; abundance: NA; d_gene: NA; v_gene: TRBV6-1; CDR3nt: TGTGCCAGCAGTGATCAGCCAGAGGCGGATGGCTACACCTTC; CDR3aa: CASSDQPEADGYTF
j_gene: TRBJ2-5; abundance: NA; d_gene: NA; v_gene: TRBV4-1; CDR3nt: TGCGCCAGCAGCCAAGCTGTCAGGGGCCAAGAGACCCAGTACTTC; CDR3aa: CASSQAVRGQETQYF
j_gene: TRBJ2-7; abundance: NA; d_gene: NA; v_gene: TRBV15; CDR3nt: TGTGCCACCGCTGGCGAGTTCGGGCAGTACTTC; CDR3aa: CATAGEFGQYF
j_gene: TRBJ2-1; abundance: NA; d_gene: NA; v_gene: TRBV6-4; CDR3nt: TGTGCCAGCAGTGAATTCCTGACAGGTTCGAACAATGAGCAGTTCTTC; CDR3aa: CASSEFLTGSNNEQFF
j_gene: TRBJ2-3; abundance: NA; d_gene: NA; v_gene: TRBV18; CDR3nt: TGTGCCAGCTCACCCGGGGTTATGGACACAGATACGCAGTATTTT; CDR3aa: CASSPGVMDTDTQYF
j_gene: TRBJ2-7; abundance: NA; d_gene: NA; v_gene: TRBV15; CDR3nt: TGTGCCACCAGCAGAGATCGGGGAACCTACGAGCAGTACTTC; CDR3aa: CATSRDRGTYEQYF
j_gene: TRBJ2-5; abundance: NA; d_gene: TRBD2; v_gene: TRBV19; CDR3nt: TGTGCCAGTAGTATAGGCCTAGCGGGAGCAGTGGGGGAGACCCAGTACTTC; CDR3aa: CASSIGLAGAVGETQYF
j_gene: TRBJ2-7; abundance: NA; d_gene: NA; v_gene: TRBV27; CDR3nt: TGTGCCAGCCGATATTCGTCGGGCAGGGGTTCCTACGAGCAGTACTTC; CDR3aa: CASRYSSGRGSYEQYF
j_gene: TRBJ1-2; abundance: NA; d_gene: NA; v_gene: TRBV10-3; CDR3nt: TGTGCCATCACCGACCTGAAGTCGGGGGTGAGTGGCTACACCTTC; CDR3aa: CAITDLKSGVSGYTF